The 24 T cell receptor beta chains presented below share a single source sample, sequenced in a study of cytomegalovirus exposure and HLA in healthy donors. This table comes from immunoSEQ multiplex PCR, and its TCRdb copy is limited to in-frame clones, with some not included. Here the sample spans under 60,000 clones, 88% being singletons. Sequences were obtained from PBMCs. All receptors derive from a woman aged 25 to 45 in good health and CMV-seronegative.

The chain couples TRBV2 to TRBJ1-1; TRBD1 might be the D (6 bases). The CDR3 length is 11 residues. The V gene lost 5 bases and the J gene lost 11 bases, with 12 bases spanning the gap. Germline V gene lookup returns CDR1 SNHLY and CDR2 FYNNEI. The CDR3 bases are TGTGCCAGCAGTCCCGAGGGGGTGGCTTTCTTT. Encoded protein: CASSPEGVAFF.

The chain has TRBV28 and TRBJ1-1; TRBD1 aligns across 7 bases. Trimming took 5 bases from V and 0 from J; bases not matched to a gene: 6. The length of the CDR3 is 15 residues. Germline lookup yields CDR1 MDHEN and CDR2 SYDVKM. The CDR3 loop reads CASSTGQLMNTEAFF. The DNA for the CDR3 is TGTGCCAGCAGTACGGGACAGCTCATGAACACTGAAGCTTTCTTT.

The rearrangement links TRBV28 to TRBJ2-5, with D perhaps TRBD2 (6 bases). This CDR3 is 13 amino acids long. Germline assignment: CDR1 MDHEN and CDR2 SYDVKM. V was shortened by 3 bases and J by 7 bases, with 12 bases between the two germline ends. CDR3 sequence: CASSFASDGTQYF. DNA of the CDR3: TGTGCCAGCAGTTTTGCTAGCGACGGGACCCAGTACTTC.

The chain combines TRBV6-4 with TRBJ2-2; 7 bases match TRBD2. Germline trimming cut 6 bases from V and 0 bases from J; bases unmatched to any gene: 4. Germline CDR1 is MRHNA and CDR2 is SNTAGT. The CDR3 spans 15 residues. The CDR3 sequence is CASRAGLTNTGELFF. In DNA, the CDR3 is TGTGCCAGCAGAGCGGGACTTACGAACACCGGGGAGCTGTTTTTT.

The chain combines TRBV19 with TRBJ1-1; a weak D match, TRBD1 (6 bases). Trimming pared 3 bases from V and 4 bases from J, leaving 15 bases between. Germline-derived CDR1 and CDR2 are LNHDA and SQIVND (reference sequence). The CDR3 sequence is 15 residues long. CDR3: CASSMDTRGLTEAFF. CDR3 sequence (DNA): TGTGCCAGTAGTATGGATACCAGGGGTCTCACTGAAGCTTTCTTT.

In the case of this clone: At one end the junction does not follow the germline gene, possibly because of a read error. This sequence joins TRBV7-7 and TRBJ2-7; TRBD1 aligns across 9 bases. CDR1 and CDR2 from the germline V gene are SSHAT and FNYEAQ (reference sequence). This CDR3 is built from 15 residues. The CDR3 reads CASSWGQGPSYEQYF. CDR3 coding DNA: TGTGCTAGCAGCTGGGGACAGGGACCTTCCTACGAGCAGTACTTC.

The V gene is TRBV5-1, the J gene TRBJ2-7, with TRBD2 matching 8 bases. Germline V gene lookup returns CDR1 SGHRS and CDR2 YFSETQ. J was trimmed by 6 bases and V by 4 bases; bases with no gene match: 15. The CDR3 has 16 amino acids. In DNA form, the CDR3 reads TGCGCCAGCAGCCTAAACGGCGGACTAGCTCGGGCCGAGCAGTACTTC. Amino acid sequence: CASSLNGGLARAEQYF.

The genes are TRBV2 and TRBJ1-1; D is unclear. V lost 8 bases and J lost 5, with 9 bases in between. Germline loops: CDR1 SNHLY, CDR2 FYNNEI. This CDR3 comprises 11 residues. DNA for the CDR3: TGTGCCAGCCGAGGCGGGACTGAAGCTTTCTTT. The encoded protein is CASRGGTEAFF.

There are a few counts of this clone. This chain connects TRBV5-1 to TRBJ2-7; 8 bases fit TRBD2. The CDR3 contains 14 residues. Germline V CDR1 and CDR2: SGHRS, YFSETQ. V lost 4 bases and J lost 2; bases outside the gene matches: 5. CDR3 coding DNA: TGCGCCAGCAGCGATACTAGCGGACCCTACGAGCAGTACTTC. Translated: CASSDTSGPYEQYF.

V gene TRBV5-1 combines with J gene TRBJ2-7; unclear D gene. The length of the CDR3 is 14 residues. Germline-derived CDR1 and CDR2 are SGHRS and YFSETQ. Trimming removed 0 bases from V and 5 bases from J, with 12 bases in between. The DNA of the CDR3 is TGCGCCAGCAGCTTGGGAAACAGAGCTGACGAGCAGTACTTC. Protein product: CASSLGNRADEQYF.

This clone has just one count. The chain links TRBV9 to TRBJ2-2; TRBD2 matches 16 bases. Germline lookup yields CDR1 SGDLS and CDR2 YYNGEE. The CDR3 is 17 residues long. Losses at the gene ends were 5 bases for V and 6 bases for J; bases not matched to a gene: 7. CDR3: CASRPGLAGGPSGELFF. In DNA form, the CDR3 reads TGTGCCAGCAGACCGGGACTAGCGGGAGGGCCGTCCGGGGAGCTGTTTTTT.

The chain couples TRBV5-1 to TRBJ2-7; D uncertain. Trimming pared 0 bases from V and 5 bases from J, leaving 15 bases between. Looked up from germline, CDR1 is SGHRS and CDR2 is YFSETQ. CDR3 length: 15 residues. The CDR3 bases are TGCGCCAGCAGCTTGGGCGTCTTCCTTTTCGACGAGCAGTACTTC. This sequence encodes CASSLGVFLFDEQYF.

This chain's CDR3 is CASSTVGIRDFHEQYF. The DNA of the CDR3 is TGTGCCAGCAGCACGGTAGGGATACGGGATTTTCACGAGCAGTACTTC. The chain employs TRBV7-8 and TRBJ2-7, with D possibly TRBD2 on 5 matching bases. V was shortened by 5 bases and J by 5 bases, with 22 bases between the two germline ends. The CDR3 is 16 amino acids. Germline lookup yields CDR1 SGHVS and CDR2 FQNEAQ. Supplemented by reference TRBV7-8 and TRBJ2-7, the full variable domain reads GAGVSQSPRYKVAKRGQDVALRCDPISGHVSLFWYQQALGQGPEFLTYFQNEAQLDKSGLPSDRFFAERPEGSVSTLKIQRTQQEDSAVYLCASSTVGIRDFHEQYFGPGTRLTVT.

V gene TRBV4-2 combines with J gene TRBJ2-6, with 7 bases aligning to TRBD2. Trimming removed 3 bases from V and 4 bases from J; junction bases left unmatched: 9. The V gene's germline CDR1 is LGHNA and CDR2 YNFKEQ. This CDR3 has 17 residues. CDR3 protein: CASSQALASSGANVLTF. Here the CDR3 DNA reads TGTGCCAGCAGCCAGGCACTAGCGTCTTCAGGGGCCAACGTCCTGACTTTC.

This clone was recorded once. This chain uses TRBV9 with TRBJ1-1, with 9 bases fitting TRBD1. The CDR3 is made up of 13 amino acids. From germline, CDR1 is SGDLS and CDR2 YYNGEE. The trim removed 3 bases at V and 6 bases at J, leaving 3 bases unmatched. The CDR3 nucleotides are TGTGCCAGCAGCGAGGGACAGGGCTCTGAAGCTTTCTTT. Its translation: CASSEGQGSEAFF. Full variable domain (missing parts from reference TRBV9 and TRBJ1-1): DSGVTQTPKHLITATGQRVTLRCSPRSGDLSVYWYQQSLDQGLQFLIQYYNGEERAKGNILERFSAQQFPDLHSELNLSSLELGDSALYFCASSEGQGSEAFFGQGTRLTVV.

This chain connects TRBV4-1 to TRBJ2-5; D is possibly TRBD2 (7 bases). The CDR3 runs 17 residues. From germline, CDR1 is MGHRA and CDR2 YSYEKL. With 1 base removed from V and 5 bases from J, the gap between germline ends came to 20 bases. This CDR3 reads CASSQGGGWVLRETQYF. CDR3 nucleotide sequence: TGCGCCAGCAGCCAAGGGGGGGGCTGGGTATTAAGGGAGACCCAGTACTTC.

This rearrangement joins TRBV5-1 to TRBJ2-7; the match to TRBD1 covers 9 bases. The CDR3 totals 14 residues. In germline, CDR1 is SGHRS, CDR2 YFSETQ. V was clipped by 5 bases and J by 3 bases; unmatched bases: 6. The CDR3 region is CASSYGQGLYEQYF. The CDR3 nucleotides are TGCGCCAGCAGTTACGGACAGGGGCTCTACGAGCAGTACTTC. The full variable domain, completed using reference TRBV5-1 and TRBJ2-7, is KAGVTQTPRYLIKTRGQQVTLSCSPISGHRSVSWYQQTPGQGLQFLFEYFSETQRNKGNFPGRFSGRQFSNSRSEMNVSTLELGDSALYLCASSYGQGLYEQYFGPGTRLTVT.

The V gene is TRBV29-1, the J gene TRBJ2-5; 11 nucleotides align to TRBD2. V shed 8 bases and J 1 base; nucleotides not matched to a gene: 6. The CDR3 is 14 residues long. Looked up from germline, CDR1 is SQVTM and CDR2 is ANQGSEA. The CDR3 nucleotides read TGCAGCACAACCGGGACTAGCGGCCAAGAGACCCAGTACTTC. It translates to CSTTGTSGQETQYF.

This chain links TRBV18 with TRBJ2-7, with a weak D call TRBD1 (6 bases). This CDR3 has 16 amino acids. Trimming pared 3 bases from V and 3 bases from J, leaving 18 bases between. From germline, CDR1 is KGHSH and CDR2 LQKENI. For the CDR3, the DNA is TGTGCCAGCTCACCCCGGGTGGACAGTATCCGCTACGAGCAGTACTTC. Translating gives CASSPRVDSIRYEQYF.

V gene TRBV27 combines with J gene TRBJ2-7; TRBD1 is a possible D gene (6 bases). This CDR3 is built from 15 residues. Trimming shortened V by 5 bases and J by 2 bases, and 16 bases separated the two germline ends. The germline gives CDR1 MNHEY, CDR2 SMNVEV (reference sequence). Written as DNA, the CDR3 is TGTGCCAGCAGTCGCCTTACGGGGACAACCTACGAGCAGTACTTC. Its protein product is CASSRLTGTTYEQYF.

This clone appeared once. At the DNA level, this CDR3 is encoded by other sequences in the same sample as well. V gene TRBV7-2 combines with J gene TRBJ1-1; 8 bases fit TRBD1. V dropped 4 bases and J dropped 1; count of bases not matched to a gene: 8. The germline CDR1 and CDR2 sequences are SGHTA and FQGNSA. The CDR3 length is 16 residues. CDR3 sequence reads: CASSSRTGRGNTEAFF. Written as DNA, the CDR3 is TGTGCCAGCAGCTCACGGACAGGGCGCGGGAACACTGAAGCTTTCTTT.

The count of this clone is one. The chain links TRBV15 to TRBJ1-2; 11 positions agree with TRBD1. The germline gives CDR1 LNHNV, CDR2 YYDKDF (reference sequence). The CDR3 loop spans 15 amino acids. The V segment lost 4 bases and the J segment 7 bases; nucleotides outside the gene matches: 8. As DNA, the CDR3 is TGTGCCACCAGCACGGCCGGGACAGGGGGTTTTGGCTACACCTTC. Protein sequence: CATSTAGTGGFGYTF.

This clone was counted a few times. The chain joins TRBV29-1 to TRBJ2-3; D is possibly TRBD2 (5 bases). Germline loops: CDR1 SQVTM, CDR2 ANQGSEA. Trimming removed 1 base from V and 5 bases from J, with 10 bases in between. This CDR3 is 13 amino acids long. CDR3: CSVEAVAGDTQYF. The DNA for the CDR3 is TGCAGCGTTGAAGCTGTGGCGGGAGATACGCAGTATTTT.

The chain recombines TRBV28 with TRBJ1-2; 7 positions match TRBD1. From germline, CDR1 is MDHEN and CDR2 SYDVKM. V lost 5 bases and J lost 4; bases outside the gene matches: 16. The CDR3 is 17 residues long. Here the CDR3 DNA reads TGTGCCAGCAGTCCCGGGACAGCGGCAGGACTTAGCTATGGCTACACCTTC. Amino acids: CASSPGTAAGLSYGYTF.